This TCR beta chain was found in a study of blood T cell repertoires in COVID-19. Produced via immunoSEQ multiplex PCR; TCRdb's table is partial and in-frame only. This table has roughly 70,000 clones, approximately 92% appearing once. The clonotype was recovered from a human donor with active COVID-19. The donor label of this sample is uncertain. Sequencing was carried out using peripheral blood.

This chain's CDR3 is CASSQVWGGPRNQPQHF. The DNA for the CDR3 is TGCGCCAGCAGCCAAGTGTGGGGGGGACCGCGCAATCAGCCCCAGCATTTT. This rearrangement joins TRBV4-1 to TRBJ1-5; maybe TRBD1 (5 bases). This CDR3 contains 17 residues. Trimming removed 1 base at V and 2 bases at J, with 15 bases between. Germline CDR1 reads MGHRA; CDR2 reads YSYEKL.